This TCR beta chain was found in a study of control samples from healthy donors and cancer patients. Sequencing was performed with immunoSEQ multiplex PCR; in TCRdb, only in-frame clones are kept and a portion is missing. This sample has about 76,000 clones, with roughly nine tenths found just once. The CDR3 is 17 residues long. Germline-derived CDR1 and CDR2 are LNHDA and SQIVND (reference sequence). V lost 5 bases, J lost 0 bases, and 10 bases stayed unmatched. Material: PBMCs. The chain links TRBV19 to TRBJ2-4; TRBD1 matches 7 bases. The receptor was isolated from a woman in her forties or fifties with colorectal cancer. The CDR3: CASSVQGENLAKNIQYF. The CDR3 bases are TGTGCCAGTAGTGTGCAGGGGGAGAATCTAGCCAAAAACATTCAGTACTTC.